This T cell receptor (beta chain) was observed in a study of blood T cell repertoires in COVID-19 (TCRdb year 2020). Study-level background: The collaborator samples originated in the United States, Italy and Spain and spanned the acute and convalescent phases of COVID-19. The material from the prospective study consisted of cDNA or gDNA derived from T cells, B-cell-depleted T cells, or PBMCs. Subjects who had been exposed to COVID-19, were actively infected with it, or had recovered from it provided the deeply sampled blood TCRbeta repertoires that made up the dataset. The repertoires were released in a freely available public database meant as a resource for research on the immune response to SARS-CoV-2. The samples were drawn from the first 160 participants of the ongoing ImmuneRACE study and from 1,254 subjects provided by 6 global collaborators. Nearly every sample came with metadata listing a de-identified subject ID, COVID-19 status, age in years and sex. Where HLA class I and class II types were available, the types were taken from metadata supplied by the sample provider, not from assay-based typing.

Overall results and qualifications from the work: The quantity of clinical and demographic metadata differed by source and by participant and was supplied without curation.

Trimming takes 7 bases from V and 3 bases from J, and the germline ends sit 25 bases apart. From a lookup of the germline V gene, CDR1 and CDR2 are SGDLS and YYNGEE. The CDR3 goes from the cysteine to the phenylalanine over 17 residues. Only the CDR3 part of the read is kept: 51 bases, read in frame from the first base. Of note for this clone: Its specific antigen is unknown. Base qualities are not recorded, but no much larger clone differs from it by a single base.

One collaborating source in Seattle enrolled patients while the patients were actively infected and followed the patients over time throughout the course of disease. The collaborating institutions used their own protocols to collect whole blood in K2EDTA tubes. For TCRbeta analysis, collaborator samples were shipped as frozen whole blood, as isolated PBMCs, or as DNA extracted from either sample type. TCRbeta CDR3 regions were amplified from genomic DNA using the immunoSEQ Assay, a bias-controlled multiplex PCR. For the original study's pipeline: The number of nucleated cells in each sample was estimated by amplification of reference gene primers within the assay. To quantify the absolute abundance of each unique TCRbeta CDR3 rearrangement, sequence reads were collapsed and filtered. For each sample, productive Simpson clonality was calculated as the square root of Simpson's diversity index over productive rearrangements. TCRdb obtained this table from immuneACCESS and retained in-frame rearrangements with V and J assigned. These tables miss some clones; where compared with another copy, unresolved V genes account for less than half of the shortfall, and the remainder is unexplained. V and J calls and clone size are those listed in that table; D and trimming were worked out from the DNA. The sample table shows some 290,000 clones, and approximately 87% are seen once. The top ten constitute over 9.5% of the sample.

The sequenced sample was peripheral blood. The sequence is built from TRBV9 and TRBJ1-2; tentative D gene TRBD1, with 5 bases matching. The origin of this receptor is a woman aged 30 to 39 with COVID-19, enrolled during active disease. In nucleotides, the sequence is TGTGCCAGCGTCCGGGACCGCGGCCCCACGGGAGACTATGGCTACACCTTC. It codes for CASVRDRGPTGDYGYTF.